Listed below are T cell receptor beta chains from one sample, sequenced in a study of shared clonotypes between healthy human individuals. Measured with immunoSEQ multiplex PCR; TCRdb has only the in-frame clones, and not every one. The table shows 2 million to 2.5 million clones, with around 95% occurring only once. The material sequenced was naive CD4+ T cells sorted from blood. These receptors originate from a man aged 18-30 years in good health. CDR3s leave out the opening cysteine and the closing phenylalanine or tryptophan. Fields, in order: J gene, clone size, CDR3 length, V gene, CDR3 protein. Clone size is shown for a subset of rows, as once, few, many or a class of expanded clone.

>TRBJ1-6|-|13|TRBV11-1
ASSGQVEMGSPLH
>TRBJ2-7|-|11|TRBV18
ASSSARGYEQY
>TRBJ1-5|few|15|TRBV7-9
ASSLGVGDLSNQPQH
>TRBJ1-2|-|14|TRBV2
ASSPPGGAVGYGYT
>TRBJ1-6|-|13|TRBV5-1
ASSYRDRYNSPLH
>TRBJ1-1|-|12|TRBV7-9
ASSPGGGDTEAF
>TRBJ2-2|-|14|TRBV19
ASNKKGQKNTGELF
>TRBJ1-6|few|12|TRBV6-6
ASSKEGRSSPLH
>TRBJ1-2|-|11|TRBV6-6
ASSPLPGWAES
>TRBJ1-6|-|14|TRBV6-6
ASSYLGLKTNSPLH
>TRBJ2-7|-|11|TRBV10-3
AISETPGREQY
>TRBJ1-5|-|14|TRBV19
ASTPARVWDGQPQH
>TRBJ1-2|-|15|TRBV2
ASSESDWNRPAYGYT
>TRBJ2-3|-|11|TRBV6-4
ASSDRAGDTQY
>TRBJ1-3|-|16|TRBV21-1
ASSSRTGPAVSGNTIY
>TRBJ2-5|-|13|TRBV10-1
ASSESGLAQETQY
>TRBJ2-2|-|13|TRBV5-1
ASSFGGVNTGELF
>TRBJ2-7|-|15|TRBV11-3
ASSLDRATGYAHEQY
>TRBJ2-3|-|12|TRBV11-3
ASSSRTSGDTQY
>TRBJ2-2|-|10|TRBV2
ASTPGGGELF
>TRBJ1-1|-|12|TRBV6-5
ASSYSGWGTEAF
>TRBJ1-3|-|13|TRBV30
AWSTTGSSGNTIY
>TRBJ2-7|-|15|TRBV11-1
ASRETSGGAISYEQY
>TRBJ2-1|-|13|TRBV30
AWSEHPSSYNEQF
>TRBJ2-3|-|11|TRBV18
ASSLPGANTQY
>TRBJ1-5|-|17|TRBV19
ASSLYRDTSLAIYQPQH
>TRBJ2-7|-|13|TRBV6-1
ASSERTGTSYEQY
>TRBJ2-7|-|14|TRBV10-3
AISGSLPSGPYEQY
>TRBJ2-4|-|12|TRBV6-6
ASIPTIAWDIQY
>TRBJ2-3|once|13|TRBV5-1
ASSLTSGRGDTQY
>TRBJ1-1|-|11|TRBV27
ASTGTVATEAF
>TRBJ1-1|-|11|TRBV19
ASSEGGNTEAF
>TRBJ2-1|-|9|TRBV2
ASSVGNEQF
>TRBJ1-1|-|12|TRBV6-9
ASSPDTLNTEAF
>TRBJ1-5|-|13|TRBV7-2
ASSLRGQGNQPQH
>TRBJ2-3|-|13|TRBV30
AWSVGRGRTDTQY
>TRBJ2-3|-|14|TRBV7-2
ASSSGTSRPTDTQY
>TRBJ2-1|-|15|TRBV5-1
ASSLGVGGTGWNEQF
>TRBJ2-6|-|13|TRBV30
AWGRVGSGANVLT
>TRBJ2-5|-|9|TRBV7-6
ASSLDRSQY
>TRBJ2-5|-|11|TRBV30
AWSGGFQETQY
>TRBJ2-7|-|13|TRBV28
ASSSQGAGYYEQY
>TRBJ1-1|-|14|TRBV28
ASPAPGSRMNTEAF
>TRBJ1-6|-|13|TRBV19
ASSSWAGENSPLH
>TRBJ2-1|few|13|TRBV4-3
ASSQDGDRADEQF
>TRBJ1-2|-|14|TRBV15
ATSRGADLSFYGYT
>TRBJ1-1|-|11|TRBV19
ASSIPGGPEAF
>TRBJ2-2|-|10|TRBV5-1
ASSSNTGELF
>TRBJ2-2|once|15|TRBV11-3
ASSLATPMLGEEELF
>TRBJ2-7|-|11|TRBV29-1
SVDTSGRREQY
>TRBJ1-2|-|12|TRBV6-5
ATSIQGANYGYT
>TRBJ2-3|-|11|TRBV6-5
ASSPPGTDTQY
>TRBJ1-1|-|11|TRBV19
ASKLDRDTEAF
>TRBJ2-5|once|10|TRBV29-1
SVQVGWETQY
>TRBJ2-2|few|16|TRBV10-1
ASSELIPGLVTTGELF
>TRBJ1-4|-|12|TRBV30
AWSVRSWNEKLF